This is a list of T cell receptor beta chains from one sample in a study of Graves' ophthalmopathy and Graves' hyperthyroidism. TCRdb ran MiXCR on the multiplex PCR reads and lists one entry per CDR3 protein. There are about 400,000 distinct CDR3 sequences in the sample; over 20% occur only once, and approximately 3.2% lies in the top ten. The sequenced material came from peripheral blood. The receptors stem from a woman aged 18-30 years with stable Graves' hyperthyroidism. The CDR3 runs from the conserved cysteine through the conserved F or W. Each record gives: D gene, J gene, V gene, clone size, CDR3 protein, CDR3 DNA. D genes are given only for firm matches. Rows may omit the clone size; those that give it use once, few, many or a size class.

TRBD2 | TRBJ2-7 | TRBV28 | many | CASSFSWTSGLSYEQYF | TGTGCCAGCAGTTTCTCTTGGACTAGCGGGCTTTCCTACGAGCAGTACTTC
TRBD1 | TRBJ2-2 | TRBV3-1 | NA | CASSHETGAGSGELFF | TGTGCCAGCAGCCACGAGACAGGGGCTGGGTCCGGGGAGCTGTTTTTT
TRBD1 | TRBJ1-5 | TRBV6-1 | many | CASSVGATGGGNQPQHF | TGTGCCAGCAGTGTGGGGGCGACAGGGGGTGGCAATCAGCCCCAGCATTTT
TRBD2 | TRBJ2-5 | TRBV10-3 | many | CAIGTSGEETQYF | TGTGCCATCGGTACTAGCGGGGAAGAGACCCAGTACTTC
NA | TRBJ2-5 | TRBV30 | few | CAWRVPRETQYF | TGTGCCTGGAGAGTCCCGCGGGAGACCCAGTACTTC
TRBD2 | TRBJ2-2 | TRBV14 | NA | CASSRLAGSGELFF | TGTGCCAGCAGCAGACTAGCGGGATCCGGGGAGCTGTTTTTT
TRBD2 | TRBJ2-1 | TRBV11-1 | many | CASSPWTSGGNEQFF | TGTGCCAGCAGCCCCTGGACTAGCGGGGGAAATGAGCAGTTTTTC
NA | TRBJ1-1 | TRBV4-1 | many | CASSHPIEQGGQKAFF | TGCGCCAGCAGCCACCCCATCGAGCAGGGTGGCCAGAAAGCTTTCTTT
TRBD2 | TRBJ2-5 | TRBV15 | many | CATSRRGGVSETQYF | TGTGCCACCAGCAGACGTGGGGGGGTCTCAGAGACCCAGTACTTC
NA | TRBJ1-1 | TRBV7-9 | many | CASSLLTEAFF | TGTGCCAGCAGCTTACTAACTGAAGCTTTCTTT
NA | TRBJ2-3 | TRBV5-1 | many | CASSLEGGITDTQYF | TGCGCCAGCAGCTTGGAAGGTGGGATAACAGATACGCAGTATTTT
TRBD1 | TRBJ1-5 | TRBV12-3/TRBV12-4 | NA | CASSPPYGQGHQPLHF | TGTGCCAGCAGTCCGCCATATGGACAGGGCCATCAGCCCCTGCATTTT
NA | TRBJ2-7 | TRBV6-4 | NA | CASSSLRGRGPSEHYF | TGTGCCAGCAGCTCCCTTAGGGGTAGGGGCCCCTCCGAGCATTACTTC
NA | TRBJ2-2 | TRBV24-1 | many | CATSDMYSGELFF | TGTGCCACCAGTGATATGTATTCCGGGGAGCTGTTTTTT
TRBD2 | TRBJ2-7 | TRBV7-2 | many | CASSSGRAPSVEQYF | TGTGCCAGCAGCTCAGGGAGGGCTCCGTCGGTCGAGCAGTACTTC
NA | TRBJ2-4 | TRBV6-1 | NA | CASSEGGASKNIQYF | TGTGCCAGCAGTGAAGGCGGGGCATCCAAAAACATTCAGTACTTC
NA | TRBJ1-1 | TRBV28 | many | CASSSSSPRAFF | TGTGCCAGCAGTTCGTCTTCCCCTCGAGCTTTCTTT